This T cell receptor beta chain was sequenced during a study of shared clonotypes between healthy human individuals. Study-level findings and limits: Relative to their counterparts shared across all four donors, non-shared clonotypes exhibited diminished generation probabilities.

Measured with immunoSEQ multiplex PCR; TCRdb has only the in-frame clones, and not every one. The sample has about 2,100,000 clones; 85% to 95% are singletons. Terminally differentiated effector memory CD45RA+ cells were left out of the naive CD8 fraction, which was CD45RO-negative and positively selected for CCR7. Recent vaccinations or acute infections were absent in the healthy HIV-negative adult donors. V dropped 0 bases and J dropped 3; count of bases not matched to a gene: 6. Per germline, CDR1 MNHEY and CDR2 SVGAGI. The CDR3 has 16 residues. As regards this clone: Its antigen is unidentified.

The specimen sequenced was naive CD8+ T cells from PBMCs. This sequence joins TRBV6-5 and TRBJ2-7, with 9 bases that match TRBD2. The origin of this receptor is a man aged 18 to 35 in good health. Some clones in this sample may be carry-over from other donors' samples. The CDR3 spells CASSYSHYSGSYEQYF. The CDR3 DNA follows: TGTGCCAGCAGTTACTCCCATTATAGCGGGAGCTACGAGCAGTACTTC.